The rows below give T cell receptor beta chains drawn from one sample of a study of blood T cell repertoires in COVID-19. The repertoire was sequenced with immunoSEQ multiplex PCR; TCRdb's copy has only in-frame clones and lacks some. The sample lists some 130,000 clones, roughly 84% occurring once. What was sequenced was peripheral blood. Receptor source: a woman in her twenties or thirties who had recovered from COVID-19. The CDR3 runs from the conserved cysteine through the conserved F or W. The D gene is left open where the match is weak. Some rows have no size entry. The others give once, few or many, or a class for an expanded clone.

j_call clone_size v_call d_call cdr3_nt cdr3_aa
TRBJ2-7 - TRBV6-6 TRBD1 TGTGCCAGCACCGCAACCGGGACAGGGGGTAACGAGCAGTACTTC CASTATGTGGNEQYF
TRBJ2-2 - TRBV25-1 - TGTGCCAGCAGTGAATATACAGGGAAAAACACCGGGGAGCTGTTTTTT CASSEYTGKNTGELFF
TRBJ1-2 - TRBV29-1 TRBD1 TGCAGCGTCCGTCAGGGGGCGCTGGATGGCTACACCTTC CSVRQGALDGYTF
TRBJ1-2 - TRBV11-2 - TGTGCCAGCAGCAATCCGGGACTATCTGACTATGGCTACACCTTC CASSNPGLSDYGYTF
TRBJ1-1 - TRBV9 TRBD1 TGTGCCAGCAGCGCAGCCGGGACAGAAAGGACTGAAGCTTTCTTT CASSAAGTERTEAFF
TRBJ1-2 few TRBV19 TRBD1 TGTGCCAGTAGTATCAGACAGGGGGATGGCTACACCTTC CASSIRQGDGYTF
TRBJ1-1 - TRBV3-1/TRBV3-2 - TGTGCCAGCTCCTCGGGTCTTCAAGGGAACACTGAAGCTTTCTTT CASSSGLQGNTEAFF
TRBJ1-3 once TRBV5-1 TRBD1 TGCGCCAGCAGCTTGGGCACAGGGGATTTCTCTGGAAACACCATATATTTT CASSLGTGDFSGNTIYF
TRBJ1-2 - TRBV7-9 TRBD1 TGTGCCAGCAGCACCCTGACAGGGGGGGATGGCTACACCTTC CASSTLTGGDGYTF
TRBJ2-7 - TRBV7-8 TRBD2 TGTGCCAGCAGCTTGTCCAGCGGGAGCTACGAGCAGTACTTC CASSLSSGSYEQYF
TRBJ2-2 - TRBV5-1 - TGCGCCAGCAGGTCGGGGAGCACCGGGGAGCTGTTTTTT CASRSGSTGELFF
TRBJ1-2 - TRBV6-5 TRBD1 TGTGCCAGCAGCTCCCAAGGACAGGGGCACTATGGCTACACCTTC CASSSQGQGHYGYTF
TRBJ2-5 - TRBV5-1 - TGCGCCAGCAGTCTCCGGGGAGGCGACCTTGGGACCCAGTACTTC CASSLRGGDLGTQYF
TRBJ1-1 - TRBV18 TRBD1 TGTGCCAGCTCACCGTCTCAGGGGGTTTACACTGAAGCTTTCTTT CASSPSQGVYTEAFF
TRBJ2-7 - TRBV10-1 TRBD1 TGCGCCAGCAGACTGCCCCAAGACAGGGGGGACTACGAGCAGTACTTC CASRLPQDRGDYEQYF
TRBJ2-3 - TRBV3-1/TRBV3-2 - TGTGCCAGCAGCCCCCTAGGTGATACGCAGTATTTT CASSPLGDTQYF
TRBJ2-3 - TRBV2 - TGTGCCAGCACCGACCCCGGGAAAAGCACAGATACGCAGTATTTT CASTDPGKSTDTQYF
TRBJ2-1 - TRBV7-9 TRBD2 TGTGCCAGCAGTGCGACTAGCGGGGCCTACAATGAGCAGTTCTTC CASSATSGAYNEQFF
TRBJ2-7 - TRBV5-6 TRBD1 TGTGCCAGCAGCACACTACGGGACAGGCCATCCTACGAGCAGTACTTC CASSTLRDRPSYEQYF
TRBJ1-2 - TRBV9 TRBD1 TGTGCCAGCAGCGCTTACGGGGACAGCTCTAACTATGGCTACACCTTC CASSAYGDSSNYGYTF
TRBJ2-5 - TRBV2 - TGTGCCAGCACCTTTGAGAGCGGCCAAGAGACCCAGTACTTC CASTFESGQETQYF
TRBJ1-2 - TRBV6-5 TRBD1 TGTGCCAACAGCCCCGACAGGGTCAAGGGCTACACCTTC CANSPDRVKGYTF
TRBJ2-3 - TRBV7-8 TRBD2 TGTGCCAGCAGCTTAGCTAGGGTTGCGGGAGGGACCACAGATACGCAGTATTTT CASSLARVAGGTTDTQYF
TRBJ1-2 - TRBV6-5 - TGTGCCAGCAGTTACGAGTCTGAGAACTATGGCTACACCTTC CASSYESENYGYTF
TRBJ1-2 - TRBV12-3/TRBV12-4 TRBD1 TGTGCCAGCAGTTTCCTCACAGGGGAAGGCTACACCTTC CASSFLTGEGYTF
TRBJ1-5 - TRBV27 TRBD1 TGTGCCAGCAGGTTTACAGGGGGATATAGCAATCAGCCCCAGCATTTT CASRFTGGYSNQPQHF
TRBJ1-1 - TRBV18 - TGTGCCAGCTCCACCACAGGGAACACTGAAGCTTTCTTT CASSTTGNTEAFF
TRBJ2-1 - TRBV30 TRBD1 TGTGCCTGGAGGCTGTTCGGGACAGGGAATGAGCAGTTCTTC CAWRLFGTGNEQFF
TRBJ2-7 - TRBV15 TRBD2 TGTGCCACCAGCAGAGTTAGGGGAGGGACCTACGAGCAGTACTTC CATSRVRGGTYEQYF
TRBJ2-5 - TRBV10-1 TRBD2 TGCGCCAGCAGCCCGGGACTAGAGATTGGGACCCAGTACTTC CASSPGLEIGTQYF
TRBJ1-3 - TRBV6-5 - TGTGCCAGCAGTTACAAACGGTACCTCTCTGGAAACACCATATATTTT CASSYKRYLSGNTIYF
TRBJ2-3 - TRBV19 - TGTGCCAGTAGTGCCCGAATGTCAGGGTCTAGCACAGATACGCAGTATTTT CASSARMSGSSTDTQYF
TRBJ2-7 once TRBV6-1 TRBD2 TGTGCCAGCAGTGAACCCAAACTAGCGGGAGGCTCCTACGAGCAGTACTTC CASSEPKLAGGSYEQYF
TRBJ2-7 - TRBV23-1 TRBD1 TGCGCCAGCAGTCGCCCCGACAGGGACTCCTACGAGCAGTACTTC CASSRPDRDSYEQYF
TRBJ1-2 - TRBV2 - TGTGCCAGCAGCTTGGGCCGGCAGGGAAGAGGCGGCTACACCTTC CASSLGRQGRGGYTF
TRBJ1-2 - TRBV18 TRBD1 TGTGCCAGCTCACCAGGACAGGGGTACTATGGCTACACCTTC CASSPGQGYYGYTF
TRBJ2-7 - TRBV2 TRBD2 TGTGCCAGCAGTGAATCGGCTAGCGGGAGGTACGAGCAGTACTTC CASSESASGRYEQYF